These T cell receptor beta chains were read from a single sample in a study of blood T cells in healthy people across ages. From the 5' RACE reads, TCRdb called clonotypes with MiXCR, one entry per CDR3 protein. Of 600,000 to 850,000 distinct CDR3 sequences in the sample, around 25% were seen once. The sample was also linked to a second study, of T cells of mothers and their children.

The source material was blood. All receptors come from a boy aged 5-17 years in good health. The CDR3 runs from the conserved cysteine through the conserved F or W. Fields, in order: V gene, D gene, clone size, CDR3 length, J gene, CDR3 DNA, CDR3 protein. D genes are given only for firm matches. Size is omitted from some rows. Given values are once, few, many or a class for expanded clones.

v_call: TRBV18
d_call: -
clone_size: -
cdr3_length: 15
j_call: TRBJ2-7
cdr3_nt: TGTGCCAGCTCACCACTACCAGCAGACGGGTGGGAGCAGTACTTC
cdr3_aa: CASSPLPADGWEQYF

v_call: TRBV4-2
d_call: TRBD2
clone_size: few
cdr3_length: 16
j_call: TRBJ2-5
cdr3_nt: TGTGCCAGCAGTGACCCAAGCGGGGGCCCGCAAGAGACCCAGTACTTC
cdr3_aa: CASSDPSGGPQETQYF

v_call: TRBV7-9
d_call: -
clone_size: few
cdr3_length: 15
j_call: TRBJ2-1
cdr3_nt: TGTGCCAGCATCCCGGTCGGGACCTCTGTTGATGAGCAGTTCTTC
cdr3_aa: CASIPVGTSVDEQFF

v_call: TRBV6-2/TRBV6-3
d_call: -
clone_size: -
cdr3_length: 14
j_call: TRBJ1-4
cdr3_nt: TGTGCCAGCAACGATCGGACGGGTAATGAAAAACTGTTTTTT
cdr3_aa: CASNDRTGNEKLFF

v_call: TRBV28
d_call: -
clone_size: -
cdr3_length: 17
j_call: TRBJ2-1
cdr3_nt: TGTGCCAGCAGTCCGAGGCGGGCCTCCCAGGGCTACAATGAGCAGTTCTTC
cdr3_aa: CASSPRRASQGYNEQFF

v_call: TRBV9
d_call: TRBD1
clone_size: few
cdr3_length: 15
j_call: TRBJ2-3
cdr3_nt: TGTGCCAGCAGCGGCCGGGACAGAAGCACAGATACGCAGTATTTT
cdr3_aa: CASSGRDRSTDTQYF

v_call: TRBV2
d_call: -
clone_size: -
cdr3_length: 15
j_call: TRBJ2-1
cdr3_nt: TGTGCCAGCAGTGAAGAACCGGAGGGGGTCGATGAGCAGTTCTTC
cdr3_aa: CASSEEPEGVDEQFF

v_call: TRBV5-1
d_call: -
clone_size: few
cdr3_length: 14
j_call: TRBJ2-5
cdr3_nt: TGCGCCAGCAGAGCTCTCACCCCACAAGAGACCCAGTACTTC
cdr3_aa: CASRALTPQETQYF

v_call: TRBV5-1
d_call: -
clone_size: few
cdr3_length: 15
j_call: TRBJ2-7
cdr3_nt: TGCGCCAGCAGCCTTAAGGGTGAAGTTACCTACGAGCAGTACTTC
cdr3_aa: CASSLKGEVTYEQYF

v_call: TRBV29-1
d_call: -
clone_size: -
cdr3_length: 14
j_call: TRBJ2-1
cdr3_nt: TGCAGCGCCAAAGGGACCTATTCGGACAATGAGCAGTTCTTC
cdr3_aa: CSAKGTYSDNEQFF

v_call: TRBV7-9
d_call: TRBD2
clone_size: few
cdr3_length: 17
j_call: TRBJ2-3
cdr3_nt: TGTGCCAGCAGCTCCGGGCTAGCGGGGGGGAGCACAGATACGCAGTATTTT
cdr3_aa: CASSSGLAGGSTDTQYF

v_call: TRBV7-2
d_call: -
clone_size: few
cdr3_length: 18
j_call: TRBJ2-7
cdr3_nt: TGTGCCAGCAGCTTAAGGGGGGAGACTACCCCTCCTGTATACGAGCAGTACTTC
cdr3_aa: CASSLRGETTPPVYEQYF

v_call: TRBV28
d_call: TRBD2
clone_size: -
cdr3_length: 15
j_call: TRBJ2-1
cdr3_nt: TGTGCCAGCAGTTCTAGCGGGATGGGATACAATGAGCAGTTCTTC
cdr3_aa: CASSSSGMGYNEQFF

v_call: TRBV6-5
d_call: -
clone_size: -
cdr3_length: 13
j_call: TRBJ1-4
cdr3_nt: TGTGCCAGCAGGCGAGGACTGGGAGGGGAACTGTTTTTT
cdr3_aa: CASRRGLGGELFF

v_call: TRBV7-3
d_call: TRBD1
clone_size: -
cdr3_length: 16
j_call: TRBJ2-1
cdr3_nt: TGTGCCAGCAGCCCAAAGGGGGGTCAGGGGGCTCTTGAGCAGTTCTTC
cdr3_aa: CASSPKGGQGALEQFF

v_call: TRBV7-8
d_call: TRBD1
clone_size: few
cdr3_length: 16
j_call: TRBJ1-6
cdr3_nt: TGTGCCAGCAGCCTGGGGGACAGGTTTTATAATTCACCCCTCCACTTT
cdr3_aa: CASSLGDRFYNSPLHF

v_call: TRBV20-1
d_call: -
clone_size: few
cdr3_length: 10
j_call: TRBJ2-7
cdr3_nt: TGCAGTGCCGGGGCATCCGAGCAGTACTTC
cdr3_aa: CSAGASEQYF

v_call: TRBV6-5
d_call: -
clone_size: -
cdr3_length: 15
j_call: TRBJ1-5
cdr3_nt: TGTGCCAGCAGTTACGACCGTGATGGCAATCAGCCCCAGCATTTT
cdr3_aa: CASSYDRDGNQPQHF

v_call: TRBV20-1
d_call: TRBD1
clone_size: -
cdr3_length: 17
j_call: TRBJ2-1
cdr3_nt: TGCAGTGCTAGTAGGGCGACAGGGGGTTTCTCCTACAATGAGCAGTTCTTC
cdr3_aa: CSASRATGGFSYNEQFF

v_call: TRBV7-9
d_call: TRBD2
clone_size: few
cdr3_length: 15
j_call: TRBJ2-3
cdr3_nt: TGTGCCAGCAGCTTAGTCGGAGCTAGCGGGGGAACGCAGTATTTT
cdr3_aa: CASSLVGASGGTQYF

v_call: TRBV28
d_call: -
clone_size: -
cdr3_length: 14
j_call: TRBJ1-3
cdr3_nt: TGTGCCAGCAGTTTACCCAGGGCCGGAAACACCATATATTTT
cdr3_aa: CASSLPRAGNTIYF

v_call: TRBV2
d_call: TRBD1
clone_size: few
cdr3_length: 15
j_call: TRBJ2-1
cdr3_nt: TGTGCCAGCAGTCCTACCGGGACAGGGATGCATGAGCAGTTCTTC
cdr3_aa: CASSPTGTGMHEQFF

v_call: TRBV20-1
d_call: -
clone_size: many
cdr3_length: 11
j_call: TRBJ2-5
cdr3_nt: TGCAGTGCTAGCGGGGTCGAGACCCAGTACTTC
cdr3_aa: CSASGVETQYF

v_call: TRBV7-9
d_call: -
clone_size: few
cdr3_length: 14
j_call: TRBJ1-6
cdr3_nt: TGTGCCAGCAGCTTATTACAGAGCGGGTCACCCCTCCACTTT
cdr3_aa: CASSLLQSGSPLHF

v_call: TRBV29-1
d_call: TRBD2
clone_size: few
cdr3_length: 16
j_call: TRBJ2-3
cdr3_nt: TGCAGCGTTGCAATGACTAGCGGGAATCCCACAGATACGCAGTATTTT
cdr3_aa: CSVAMTSGNPTDTQYF

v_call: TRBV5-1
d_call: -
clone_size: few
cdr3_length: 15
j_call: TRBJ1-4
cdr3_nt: TGCGCCAGCAGCTTGAACAGTGCAACTAATGAAAAACTGTTTTTT
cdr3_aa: CASSLNSATNEKLFF

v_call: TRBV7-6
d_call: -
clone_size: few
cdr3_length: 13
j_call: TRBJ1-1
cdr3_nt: TGTGCCAGCAGCGAGGTGGTGGGCACTGAAGCTTTCTTT
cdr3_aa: CASSEVVGTEAFF

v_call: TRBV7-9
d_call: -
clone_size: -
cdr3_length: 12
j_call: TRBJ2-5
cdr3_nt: TGTGCCACCAGGGCCGCCGGGGAGACCCAGTACTTC
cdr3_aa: CATRAAGETQYF

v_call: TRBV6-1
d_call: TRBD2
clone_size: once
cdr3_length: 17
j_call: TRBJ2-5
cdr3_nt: TGTGTCAGCAGCAGATCCCCCACTAGCGATTTTCAAGAGACCCAGTACTTC
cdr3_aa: CVSSRSPTSDFQETQYF

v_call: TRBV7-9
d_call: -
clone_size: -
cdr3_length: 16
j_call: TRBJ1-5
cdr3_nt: TGTGCCAGCAGCCGAGAGGGGGGGCTGAGCAATCAGCCCCAGCATTTT
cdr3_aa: CASSREGGLSNQPQHF

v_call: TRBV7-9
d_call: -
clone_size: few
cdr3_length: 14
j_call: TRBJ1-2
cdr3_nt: TGTGCCAGCAGCTTAGTGACGGAAGGGCATGGCTACACCTTC
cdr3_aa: CASSLVTEGHGYTF

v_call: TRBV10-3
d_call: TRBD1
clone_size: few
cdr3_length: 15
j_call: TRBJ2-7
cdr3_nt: TGTGCCATCAGTGAGCCGACAGGGCCGCCCTACGAGCAGTACTTC
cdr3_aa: CAISEPTGPPYEQYF

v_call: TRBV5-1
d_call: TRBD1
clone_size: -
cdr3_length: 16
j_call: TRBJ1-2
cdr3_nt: TGCGCCAGCAGCACCGTGACAGGGGGTGCACACTATGGCTACACCTTC
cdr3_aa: CASSTVTGGAHYGYTF